This T cell receptor beta chain was documented in a study of control samples from healthy donors and cancer patients (dated by TCRdb to between 2020 and 2021). As to this clone: Which antigen it targets is not known. One end of the junction fails to match germline, which may point to a read error.

Its CDR3 holds 13 amino acids, cysteine through phenylalanine. The DNA shown is the 39-base CDR3, in frame from base 1. CDR1 and CDR2 (SSHAT, FNYEAQ) derive from the germline V gene (reference sequence). Library construction relied on the immunoSEQ multiplex PCR assay. Entries here come from immuneACCESS through TCRdb and include only in-frame sequences with V and J called. Some clones fail to appear in such tables; in the studies checked, an unresolved V gene covers under half of the shortfall, and the cause of the remainder is unknown. The sample contains 70,000 to 100,000 clones, around nine tenths of them found a single time. The ten largest clones add up to roughly 7.6% of the sample.

The V gene is TRBV7-7 and the J gene is TRBJ1-4; there is no confident call for the D gene. The receptor's source is an older woman in good health. Sequenced: blood. The DNA sequence is given as TGTGCTAGCAGCCCAGCAGGTACTGAAAAACTGTTTTTT. It translates as CASSPAGTEKLFF.